A selection of T cell receptor beta chains follows, all from one sample in a study of cytomegalovirus exposure and HLA in healthy donors. This table comes from immunoSEQ multiplex PCR, and its TCRdb copy is limited to in-frame clones, with some not included. The sample consists of under 100,000 clones, around three quarters of them appearing once. Sequencing was done on a sample of PBMCs. The receptors originated from a woman in her 50s in good health and CMV-seropositive. CDR3s include the opening cysteine and the closing phenylalanine or tryptophan. A D gene is named only where the DNA matches it firmly. A clone size is listed for some rows: how often the clone was seen (once, few, many), or a class if it is expanded.

>TRBD1|TRBV2|-|15|TRBJ1-5
CASRRDRGSNQPQHF
TGTGCCAGCAGGAGGGACAGGGGGAGCAATCAGCCCCAGCATTTT
>-|TRBV28|-|13|TRBJ1-2
CASRWTENYGYTF
TGTGCCAGCAGGTGGACAGAAAACTATGGCTACACCTTC
>-|TRBV7-2|few|13|TRBJ2-5
CASSLRTEETQYF
TGTGCCAGCAGCTTAAGGACAGAAGAGACCCAGTACTTC
>-|TRBV28|-|13|TRBJ2-5
CASSFTGVETQYF
TGTGCCAGCAGTTTTACGGGAGTAGAGACCCAGTACTTC
>-|TRBV7-2|few|13|TRBJ2-4
CASSSVPRGIQYF
TGTGCCAGCAGCTCAGTCCCCAGGGGCATTCAGTACTTC
>-|TRBV14|-|14|TRBJ2-1
CASSQVTPGNEQFF
TGTGCCAGCAGCCAAGTAACCCCCGGCAATGAGCAGTTCTTC
>-|TRBV18|-|14|TRBJ1-5
CASSPPDTTKPQHF
TGTGCCAGCTCACCACCCGACACCACGAAGCCCCAGCATTTT
>TRBD1|TRBV5-8|-|16|TRBJ2-1
CASSLWTGGPADEQFF
TGTGCCAGCAGCCTTTGGACAGGGGGACCAGCGGATGAGCAGTTCTTC
>-|TRBV5-1|-|15|TRBJ2-7
CASSLGQLASNEQYF
TGCGCCAGCAGCTTGGGGCAGTTGGCCTCCAACGAGCAGTACTTC
>TRBD2|TRBV5-1|-|15|TRBJ2-2
CASSSSSGGTGELFF
TGCGCCAGCAGCTCATCTAGCGGGGGGACCGGGGAGCTGTTTTTT
>-|TRBV19|once|16|TRBJ1-3
CASTDTGFSSGNTIYF
TGTGCCAGTACCGATACGGGATTTAGCTCTGGAAACACCATATATTTT
>-|TRBV19|-|15|TRBJ1-5
CASSIDPVSNQPQHF
TGTGCCAGTAGTATAGATCCCGTAAGCAATCAGCCCCAGCATTTT
>TRBD1|TRBV6-4|-|16|TRBJ2-3
CASSPSGTGNTDTQYF
TGTGCCAGCAGTCCATCCGGGACAGGGAACACAGATACGCAGTATTTT
>TRBD2|TRBV5-5|-|14|TRBJ2-7
CASSSSGGFYEQYF
TGTGCCAGCAGCTCCTCCGGGGGGTTCTACGAGCAGTACTTC
>-|TRBV7-8|-|14|TRBJ2-7
CASSPKVSGYEQYF
TGTGCCAGCAGCCCAAAGGTATCCGGGTACGAGCAGTACTTC
>TRBD1|TRBV6-5|few|14|TRBJ1-5
CASSLLQGNQPQHF
TGTGCCAGCAGTTTACTACAGGGGAACCAGCCCCAGCATTTT
>-|TRBV21-1|few|17|TRBJ2-4
CASSKVRRGRAKNIQYF
TGTGCCAGCAGCAAAGTAAGGCGCGGTCGAGCCAAAAACATTCAGTACTTC
>-|TRBV5-1|-|17|TRBJ1-2
CASSVGPTGQQTNGYTF
TGCGCCAGCAGCGTTGGCCCTACCGGACAGCAAACAAATGGCTACACCTTC
>-|TRBV11-1|-|14|TRBJ2-1
CASSLVLVGNEQFF
TGTGCCAGCAGCTTAGTCCTAGTAGGCAATGAGCAGTTCTTC
>-|TRBV7-6|few|14|TRBJ1-3
CASSPWGPGNTIYF
TGTGCCAGCAGCCCGTGGGGGCCTGGAAACACCATATATTTT
>TRBD2|TRBV11-2|-|14|TRBJ2-5
CASSLGLAGETQYF
TGTGCCAGCAGCTTGGGACTAGCGGGGGAGACCCAGTACTTC
>TRBD2|TRBV7-2|-|15|TRBJ2-4
CASSQGGRAKNIQYF
TGTGCCAGCAGCCAGGGCGGGAGGGCCAAAAACATTCAGTACTTC
>TRBD2|TRBV7-3|-|14|TRBJ2-3
CASSLRTSPDTQYF
TGTGCCAGCAGCTTACGGACTAGCCCAGATACGCAGTATTTT
>TRBD1|TRBV19|-|14|TRBJ1-5
CASSMGQNNQPQHF
TGTGCCAGTAGTATGGGACAGAACAATCAGCCCCAGCATTTT
>-|TRBV6-1|-|14|TRBJ1-5
CASIEGGSSQPQHF
TGTGCCAGCATCGAGGGGGGGTCGTCTCAGCCCCAGCATTTT
>TRBD1|TRBV29-1|-|14|TRBJ1-2
CSVVPADREYGYTF
TGCAGCGTTGTTCCCGCGGACAGGGAATATGGCTACACCTTC
>-|TRBV2|-|12|TRBJ1-1
CAIVTGNTEAFF
TGTGCCATCGTGACGGGGAACACTGAAGCTTTCTTT
>TRBD2|TRBV30|-|15|TRBJ2-2
CACESGTRDTGELFF
TGTGCCTGTGAATCCGGGACTAGGGACACCGGGGAGCTGTTTTTT
>TRBD1|TRBV7-3|-|17|TRBJ2-2
CASSLGYGQAAPGELFF
TGTGCCAGCAGCTTAGGGTACGGACAGGCGGCCCCCGGGGAGCTGTTTTTT
>TRBD2|TRBV4-2|-|17|TRBJ2-3
CASSQEVAGASTDTQYF
TGTGCCAGCAGCCAAGAAGTAGCGGGAGCTAGCACAGATACGCAGTATTTT
>TRBD2|TRBV4-2|once|19|TRBJ2-7
CASRSTGTSGRAGSYEQYF
TGTGCCAGCAGGTCGACCGGGACTAGCGGGAGGGCAGGTTCCTACGAGCAGTACTTC
>TRBD2|TRBV9|-|16|TRBJ2-1
CASSVGGLAGVVEQFF
TGTGCCAGCAGCGTAGGGGGACTAGCGGGAGTTGTTGAGCAGTTCTTC
>TRBD1|TRBV7-9|-|14|TRBJ1-2
CASSARQGFGGYTF
TGTGCCAGCAGCGCGCGACAGGGCTTTGGTGGCTACACCTTC